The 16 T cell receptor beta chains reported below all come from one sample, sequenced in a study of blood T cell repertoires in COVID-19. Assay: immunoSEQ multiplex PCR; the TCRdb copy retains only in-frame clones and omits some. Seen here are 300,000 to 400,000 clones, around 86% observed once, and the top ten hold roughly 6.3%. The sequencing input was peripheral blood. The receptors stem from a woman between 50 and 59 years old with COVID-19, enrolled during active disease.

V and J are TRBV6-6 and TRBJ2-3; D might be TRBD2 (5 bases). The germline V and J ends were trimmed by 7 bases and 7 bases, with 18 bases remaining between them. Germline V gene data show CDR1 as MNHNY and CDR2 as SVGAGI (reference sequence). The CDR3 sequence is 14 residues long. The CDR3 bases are TGTGCCAGCAACCCGGCGGGTGCTTCCCATACGCAGTATTTT. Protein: CASNPAGASHTQYF.

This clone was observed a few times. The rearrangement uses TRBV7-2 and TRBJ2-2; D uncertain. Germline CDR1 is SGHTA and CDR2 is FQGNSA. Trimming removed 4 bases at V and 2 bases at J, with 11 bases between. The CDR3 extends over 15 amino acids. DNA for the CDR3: TGTGCCAGCAGCTCCGGTTCGGTAAACACCGGGGAGCTGTTTTTT. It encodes CASSSGSVNTGELFF.

In nucleotides, the CDR3 is TGTGCCAGTAGTACGCTCTCAACTAGCGGGGTACTAGCCTACGAGCAGTACTTC. Amino acids: CASSTLSTSGVLAYEQYF. The chain is built from TRBV19 and TRBJ2-7; 10 positions agree with TRBD2. The CDR3 sequence is 18 residues long. J was trimmed by 2 bases and V by 4 bases; bases with no gene match: 14. CDR1 and CDR2 from the germline V gene are LNHDA and SQIVND (reference sequence).

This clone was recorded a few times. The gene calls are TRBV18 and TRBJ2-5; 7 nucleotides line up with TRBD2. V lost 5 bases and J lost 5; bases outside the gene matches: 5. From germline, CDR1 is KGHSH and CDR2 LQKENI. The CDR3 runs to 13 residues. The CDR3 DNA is TGTGCCAGCTCATCGACTAGCCTGGAGACCCAGTACTTC. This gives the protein CASSSTSLETQYF.

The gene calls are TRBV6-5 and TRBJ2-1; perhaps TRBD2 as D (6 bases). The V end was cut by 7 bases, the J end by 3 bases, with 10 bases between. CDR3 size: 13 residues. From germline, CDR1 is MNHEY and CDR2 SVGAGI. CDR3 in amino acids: CASNPGLYNEQFF. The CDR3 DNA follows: TGTGCCAGCAATCCGGGACTCTACAATGAGCAGTTCTTC.

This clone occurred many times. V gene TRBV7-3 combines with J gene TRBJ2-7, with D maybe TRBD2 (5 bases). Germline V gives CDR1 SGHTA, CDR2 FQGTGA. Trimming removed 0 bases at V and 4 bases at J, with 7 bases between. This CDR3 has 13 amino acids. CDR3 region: CASSLTRDYEQYF. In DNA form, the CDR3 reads TGTGCCAGCAGCTTAACCCGGGATTACGAGCAGTACTTC.

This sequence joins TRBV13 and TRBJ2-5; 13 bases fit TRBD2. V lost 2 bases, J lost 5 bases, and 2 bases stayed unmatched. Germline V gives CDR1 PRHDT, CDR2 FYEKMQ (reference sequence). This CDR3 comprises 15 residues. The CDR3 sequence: CASSLRGLAGETQYF. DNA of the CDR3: TGTGCCAGCAGCTTAAGGGGACTAGCGGGGGAGACCCAGTACTTC.

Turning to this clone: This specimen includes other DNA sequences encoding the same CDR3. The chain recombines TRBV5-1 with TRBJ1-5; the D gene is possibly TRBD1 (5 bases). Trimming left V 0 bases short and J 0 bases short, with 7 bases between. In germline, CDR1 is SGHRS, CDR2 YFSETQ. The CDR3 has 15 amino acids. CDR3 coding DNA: TGCGCCAGCAGCTTGGAGGGGATTAGCAATCAGCCCCAGCATTTT. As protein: CASSLEGISNQPQHF.

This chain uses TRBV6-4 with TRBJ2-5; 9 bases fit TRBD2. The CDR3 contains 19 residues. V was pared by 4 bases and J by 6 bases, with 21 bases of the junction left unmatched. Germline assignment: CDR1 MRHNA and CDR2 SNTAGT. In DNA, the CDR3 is TGTGCCAGCAGTGGTTCTTGTGTGGCGGGAGGGCCTTTGCGGAAGACCCAGTACTTC. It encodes CASSGSCVAGGPLRKTQYF.

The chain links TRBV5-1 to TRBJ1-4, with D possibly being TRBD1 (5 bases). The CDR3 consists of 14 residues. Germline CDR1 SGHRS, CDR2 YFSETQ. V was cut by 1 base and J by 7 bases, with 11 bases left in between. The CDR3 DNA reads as TGCGCCAGCAGCTTGCTCGGGGGAAGTGAAAAACTGTTTTTT. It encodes CASSLLGGSEKLFF.

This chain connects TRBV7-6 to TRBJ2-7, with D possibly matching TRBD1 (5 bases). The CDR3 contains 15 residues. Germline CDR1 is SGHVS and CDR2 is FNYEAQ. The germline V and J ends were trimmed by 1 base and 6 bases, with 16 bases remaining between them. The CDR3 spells CASSLVASGFSEQYF. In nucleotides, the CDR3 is TGTGCCAGCAGCTTAGTTGCCTCAGGGTTTTCCGAGCAGTACTTC.

CDR3 nucleotides: TGTGCCAGCAGTGAAGCCGTGGGACTAGCGGAGGCCTTTCGTGAGCAGTTCTTC. Its translation is CASSEAVGLAEAFREQFF. The chain joins TRBV6-1 to TRBJ2-1, with 11 nucleotides matching TRBD2. Germline loops: CDR1 MNHNS, CDR2 SASEGT. The V and J ends lost 0 bases and 9 bases, in that order; junction bases with no gene match: 13. This CDR3 contains 18 residues.

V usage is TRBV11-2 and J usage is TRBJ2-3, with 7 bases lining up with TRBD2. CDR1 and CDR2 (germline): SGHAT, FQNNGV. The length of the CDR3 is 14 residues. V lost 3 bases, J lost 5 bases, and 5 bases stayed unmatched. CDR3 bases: TGTGCCAGCAGCTTCACGGCGGGAGAAGATACGCAGTATTTT. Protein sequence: CASSFTAGEDTQYF.

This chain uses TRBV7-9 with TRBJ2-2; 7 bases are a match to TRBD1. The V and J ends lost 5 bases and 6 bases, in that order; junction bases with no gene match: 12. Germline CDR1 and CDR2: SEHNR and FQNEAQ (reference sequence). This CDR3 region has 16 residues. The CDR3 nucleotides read TGTGCCAGCAGCCAAGGGAACCAGGGGGATTCCGGGGAGCTGTTTTTT. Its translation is CASSQGNQGDSGELFF. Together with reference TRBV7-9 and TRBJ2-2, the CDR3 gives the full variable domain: DTGVSQNPRHKITKRGQNVTFRCDPISEHNRLYWYRQTLGQGPEFLTYFQNEAQLEKSRLLSDRFSAERPKGSFSTLEIQRTEQGDSAMYLCASSQGNQGDSGELFFGEGSRLTVL.

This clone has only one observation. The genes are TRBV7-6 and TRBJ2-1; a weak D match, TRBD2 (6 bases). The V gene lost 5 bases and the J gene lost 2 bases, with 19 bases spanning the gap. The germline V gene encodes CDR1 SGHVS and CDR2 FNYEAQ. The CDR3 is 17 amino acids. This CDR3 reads CASSRDGAGRTYNEQFF. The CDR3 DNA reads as TGTGCCAGCAGCCGTGACGGGGCGGGGAGGACCTACAATGAGCAGTTCTTC.

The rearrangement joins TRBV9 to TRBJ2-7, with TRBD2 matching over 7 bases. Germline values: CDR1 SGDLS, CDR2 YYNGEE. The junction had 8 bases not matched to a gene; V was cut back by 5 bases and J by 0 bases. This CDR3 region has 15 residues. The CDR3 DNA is TGTGCCAGCAGTATAGCGGGTGACAGCTCCTACGAGCAGTACTTC. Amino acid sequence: CASSIAGDSSYEQYF.